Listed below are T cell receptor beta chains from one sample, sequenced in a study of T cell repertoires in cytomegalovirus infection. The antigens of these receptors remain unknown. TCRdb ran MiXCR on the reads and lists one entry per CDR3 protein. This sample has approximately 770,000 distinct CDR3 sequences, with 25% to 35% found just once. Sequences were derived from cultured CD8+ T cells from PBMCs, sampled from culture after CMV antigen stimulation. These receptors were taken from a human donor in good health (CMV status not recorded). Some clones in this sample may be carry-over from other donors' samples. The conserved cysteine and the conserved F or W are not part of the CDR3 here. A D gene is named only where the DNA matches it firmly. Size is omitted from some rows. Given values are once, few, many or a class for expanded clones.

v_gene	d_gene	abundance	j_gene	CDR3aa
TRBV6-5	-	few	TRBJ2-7	ASSAWGSTGSYEQY
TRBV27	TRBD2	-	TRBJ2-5	ASAQLAGNYQETQY
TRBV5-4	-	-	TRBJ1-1	ASSWGVEAF
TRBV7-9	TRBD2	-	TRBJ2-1	ASSFGGGGSYNEQF
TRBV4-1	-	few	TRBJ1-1	ASSQEDRGNTEAF
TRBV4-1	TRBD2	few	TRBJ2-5	ASSQDASGGAVETQY
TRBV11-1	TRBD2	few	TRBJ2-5	ASSLQAGGSETQY
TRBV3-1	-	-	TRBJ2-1	ASSQDEGALGKF
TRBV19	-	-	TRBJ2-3	ASSIVAALTDTQY
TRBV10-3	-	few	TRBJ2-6	AIRTQYSGANVLT
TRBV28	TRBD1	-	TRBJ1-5	ASSTPTGLGDQPQH
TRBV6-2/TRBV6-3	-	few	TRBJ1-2	ASSRLDGLYGYT
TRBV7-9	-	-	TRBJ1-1	ASSAQMNTEAF
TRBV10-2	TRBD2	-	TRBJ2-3	ASSDLAGTQYTDTQY
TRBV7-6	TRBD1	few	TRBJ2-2	ASSIRTGPSTGELF
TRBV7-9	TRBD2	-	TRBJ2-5	ASRRGASGEETQY
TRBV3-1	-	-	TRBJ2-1	ASSWTDDSNEQF
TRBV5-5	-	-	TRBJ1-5	ASSPEGGLNQPQH
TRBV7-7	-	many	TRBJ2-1	ASSPDRSSYNEQF
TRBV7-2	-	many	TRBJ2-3	ASIPGLSGDTQY
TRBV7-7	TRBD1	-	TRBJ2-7	ASSFGTGTEQY
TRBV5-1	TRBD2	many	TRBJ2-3	ASSPLGGISTDTQY
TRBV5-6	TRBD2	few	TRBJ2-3	ASSLAASGYSTDTQY
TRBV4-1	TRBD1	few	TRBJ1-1	ASSQLQGVNTEAF
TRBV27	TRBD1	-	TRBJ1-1	ASGPGQGLAF
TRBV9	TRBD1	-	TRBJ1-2	ASSARTGTAYGYT
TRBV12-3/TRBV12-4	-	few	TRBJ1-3	ASSYKGFGNTIY
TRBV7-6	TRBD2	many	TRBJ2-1	ASSPTEGGRGAF
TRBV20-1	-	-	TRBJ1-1	SARQIYTEAF
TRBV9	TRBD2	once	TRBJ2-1	ASSVAGLAFDEQF
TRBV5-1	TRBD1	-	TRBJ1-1	ASTQHTQGQNTEAF
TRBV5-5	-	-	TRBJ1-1	ASSVEGGTEAF
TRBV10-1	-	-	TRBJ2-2	ASRAWGTAGELF
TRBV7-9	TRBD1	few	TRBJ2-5	ASSWSGQGARETQY
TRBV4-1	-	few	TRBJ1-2	ASSWTAENYGYT
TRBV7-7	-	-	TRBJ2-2	ASSLDVTGELF
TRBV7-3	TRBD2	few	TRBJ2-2	ASSLNSGGLNTGELF
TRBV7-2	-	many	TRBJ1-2	ASSLLDRALYGYT
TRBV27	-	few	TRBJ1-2	ASSPGTTGYGYT
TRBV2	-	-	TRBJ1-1	ASRGVGAF
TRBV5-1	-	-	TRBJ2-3	ASSFGTRDRPTDTQY
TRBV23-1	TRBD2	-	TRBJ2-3	ASSLERGGPGGTDTQY
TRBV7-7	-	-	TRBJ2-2	ASSPQSANTGELF
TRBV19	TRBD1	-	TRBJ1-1	ASSPSSYRGLLGAF
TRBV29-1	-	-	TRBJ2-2	SVEENTGELF
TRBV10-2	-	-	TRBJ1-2	ASGDGYT
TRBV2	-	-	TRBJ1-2	ASSEFGKHGYT
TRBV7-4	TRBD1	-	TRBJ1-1	ASSPGTGLPEAF
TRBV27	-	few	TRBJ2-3	ASSLFWGSTDTQY
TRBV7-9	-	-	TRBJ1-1	ASRPPPDGF